Listed below are T cell receptor beta chains from one sample, sequenced in a study of CD8 T cell repertoires and HIV-1 epitope variants. The antigens for these receptors are not known. The protocol was immunoSEQ multiplex PCR, while the TCRdb copy is restricted to in-frame clones and leaves out a portion. The table includes a few thousand clones, 66% detected once. The specimen sequenced was cultured CD8+ T cells derived from PBMCs. These TCRs come from a male donor with HIV. Both conserved end residues are part of each CDR3. A D gene is named only where the DNA matches it firmly. The size of a clone is reported for some rows only, either as once, few or many, or as a class for expanded clones.

clone size: NA
D gene: NA
V gene: TRBV28
J gene: TRBJ2-3
CDR3 DNA: TGTGCCAGCAGTTTAGGAGCGGTAAGCACAGATACGCAGTATTTT
CDR3 protein: CASSLGAVSTDTQYF

clone size: NA
D gene: TRBD1
V gene: TRBV7-3
J gene: TRBJ2-1
CDR3 DNA: TGTGCCAGCAGCACAGGGGGACAGGGGTACAATGAGCAGTTCTTC
CDR3 protein: CASSTGGQGYNEQFF

clone size: NA
D gene: TRBD2
V gene: TRBV25-1
J gene: TRBJ2-7
CDR3 DNA: TGTGCCAGCAGTGAATCTGGACTAGGTTTCCGCGAGCAGTACTTC
CDR3 protein: CASSESGLGFREQYF

clone size: NA
D gene: NA
V gene: TRBV7-9
J gene: TRBJ1-1
CDR3 DNA: TGTGCCAGCAGCGCACTAGTGTGGGGGGACACTGAAGCTTTCTTT
CDR3 protein: CASSALVWGDTEAFF

clone size: NA
D gene: NA
V gene: TRBV5-4
J gene: TRBJ2-5
CDR3 DNA: TGTGCCAGCAGCTTGGGAGGGTCGGAGACCCAGTACTTC
CDR3 protein: CASSLGGSETQYF

clone size: NA
D gene: TRBD2
V gene: TRBV10-1
J gene: TRBJ2-1
CDR3 DNA: TGCGCCAGCAGTGAGTCCCTAGCGGGGTCCTACAATGAGCAGTTCTTC
CDR3 protein: CASSESLAGSYNEQFF

clone size: NA
D gene: TRBD1
V gene: TRBV2
J gene: TRBJ2-7
CDR3 DNA: TGTGCCAGCAGTTCAGGACAGGTTCGATACGAGCAGTACTTC
CDR3 protein: CASSSGQVRYEQYF

clone size: NA
D gene: NA
V gene: TRBV19
J gene: TRBJ2-3
CDR3 DNA: TGTGCCAGTAGTACACAGGTCGGAGATACGCAGTATTTT
CDR3 protein: CASSTQVGDTQYF

clone size: few
D gene: NA
V gene: TRBV14
J gene: TRBJ2-1
CDR3 DNA: TGTGCCAGCAGCCAAGATCGGAAGCCCTACAATGAGCAGTTCTTC
CDR3 protein: CASSQDRKPYNEQFF

clone size: NA
D gene: NA
V gene: TRBV5-1
J gene: TRBJ2-3
CDR3 DNA: TGCGCCAGCAGCTTGGACTCGGCAGATACGCAGTATTTT
CDR3 protein: CASSLDSADTQYF

clone size: NA
D gene: TRBD1
V gene: TRBV13
J gene: TRBJ2-7
CDR3 DNA: TGTGCCAGCAGCTTGGGACAGACCTTTGAGCAGTACTTC
CDR3 protein: CASSLGQTFEQYF

clone size: NA
D gene: NA
V gene: TRBV9
J gene: TRBJ2-1
CDR3 DNA: TGTGCCAGCAGCCCAGACTCCTACAATGAGCAGTTCTTC
CDR3 protein: CASSPDSYNEQFF

clone size: NA
D gene: NA
V gene: TRBV28
J gene: TRBJ2-7
CDR3 DNA: TGTGCCAGCAGTAATCCCCAGTTTCCCGAGCAGTACTTC
CDR3 protein: CASSNPQFPEQYF

clone size: NA
D gene: NA
V gene: TRBV29-1
J gene: TRBJ1-1
CDR3 DNA: TGCAGCGTTGTGTTACCGGGGGCTAAAGAAGCTTTCTTT
CDR3 protein: CSVVLPGAKEAFF

clone size: NA
D gene: TRBD2
V gene: TRBV27
J gene: TRBJ2-3
CDR3 DNA: TGTGCCAGCAGTTTAACTAGCGGGAGCCCCACAGATACGCAGTATTTT
CDR3 protein: CASSLTSGSPTDTQYF

clone size: NA
D gene: TRBD1
V gene: TRBV11-2
J gene: TRBJ2-7
CDR3 DNA: TGTGCCAGCAGCTTAGATCCGACAGGGGTCCACGAGCAGTACTTC
CDR3 protein: CASSLDPTGVHEQYF

clone size: NA
D gene: NA
V gene: TRBV4-3
J gene: TRBJ1-1
CDR3 DNA: TGCGCCAGCAGCCAAGAAGAGGGAGATCACGGACCAAACACTGAAGCTTTCTTT
CDR3 protein: CASSQEEGDHGPNTEAFF

clone size: NA
D gene: TRBD2
V gene: TRBV11-3
J gene: TRBJ2-1
CDR3 DNA: TGTGCCAGCAGCTTCAGAAGCGGGAGTTACAATGAGCAGTTCTTC
CDR3 protein: CASSFRSGSYNEQFF

clone size: NA
D gene: TRBD1
V gene: TRBV29-1
J gene: TRBJ1-6
CDR3 DNA: TGCAGCGTGCCGACAGGGACGGGCCCTAATTCACCCCTCCACTTT
CDR3 protein: CSVPTGTGPNSPLHF

clone size: NA
D gene: NA
V gene: TRBV6-4
J gene: TRBJ2-7
CDR3 DNA: TGTGCCAGCAGTGACTCGAAATCGTTAGAGCGGCCGAAATCGACTCCAGGCTGCGAGCAGTACTTC
CDR3 protein: CASSDSKSLERPKSTPGCEQYF

clone size: NA
D gene: TRBD2
V gene: TRBV5-8
J gene: TRBJ2-1
CDR3 DNA: TGTGCCAGCAGCTTGGATAGCGGGTTGGATGAGCAGTTCTTC
CDR3 protein: CASSLDSGLDEQFF

clone size: NA
D gene: NA
V gene: TRBV25-1
J gene: TRBJ1-3
CDR3 DNA: TGTGCCAGCATGCCTGACAGATCCCCAAACACCATATATTTT
CDR3 protein: CASMPDRSPNTIYF

clone size: NA
D gene: NA
V gene: TRBV18
J gene: TRBJ1-5
CDR3 DNA: TGTGCCAGCTCACCACCAGGGGATAATCAGCCCCAGCATTTT
CDR3 protein: CASSPPGDNQPQHF

clone size: NA
D gene: TRBD2
V gene: TRBV27
J gene: TRBJ2-1
CDR3 DNA: TGTGCCAGCAGTTTAGCAGCGGGGGGCCTCAACAATGAGCAGTTCTTC
CDR3 protein: CASSLAAGGLNNEQFF

clone size: NA
D gene: NA
V gene: TRBV5-5
J gene: TRBJ2-1
CDR3 DNA: TGTGCCAGCAGCTTGGAGCAGAATGAGCAGTTCTTC
CDR3 protein: CASSLEQNEQFF

clone size: NA
D gene: TRBD2
V gene: TRBV27
J gene: TRBJ2-3
CDR3 DNA: TGTGCCAGCAGTTTAGCGTCTAGCGGGAGAGATACGCAGTATTTT
CDR3 protein: CASSLASSGRDTQYF

clone size: NA
D gene: NA
V gene: TRBV6-6
J gene: TRBJ1-1
CDR3 DNA: TGTGCCAGCAGTTACTCGAGGGGCCTGAACACTGAAGCTTTCTTT
CDR3 protein: CASSYSRGLNTEAFF

clone size: NA
D gene: NA
V gene: TRBV28
J gene: TRBJ2-5
CDR3 DNA: TGTGCCAGCAACTTGCCGGGGGCAGGGGGAATCGAGACCCAGTACTTC
CDR3 protein: CASNLPGAGGIETQYF

clone size: NA
D gene: NA
V gene: TRBV14
J gene: TRBJ1-1
CDR3 DNA: TGTGCCAGCAGCCAAGTGGGGTGGGCTGAAGCTTTCTTT
CDR3 protein: CASSQVGWAEAFF

clone size: NA
D gene: TRBD1
V gene: TRBV19
J gene: TRBJ2-7
CDR3 DNA: TGTGCCAGTAGTACCGGGACAGGCAACTTCTACGAGCAGTACTTC
CDR3 protein: CASSTGTGNFYEQYF

clone size: NA
D gene: TRBD2
V gene: TRBV6-5
J gene: TRBJ2-7
CDR3 DNA: TGTGCCAGCAGTTATTCTAGCGGGAGCTCCTACGAGCAGTACTTC
CDR3 protein: CASSYSSGSSYEQYF

clone size: NA
D gene: TRBD1
V gene: TRBV7-9
J gene: TRBJ1-1
CDR3 DNA: TGTGCCAGCAGCGATTGGTACAGGGGGAACTATGAAGCTTTCTTT
CDR3 protein: CASSDWYRGNYEAFF

clone size: NA
D gene: NA
V gene: TRBV29-1
J gene: TRBJ1-2
CDR3 DNA: TGCAGCGTTGTATGGAGCTATGGCTACACCTTC
CDR3 protein: CSVVWSYGYTF

clone size: NA
D gene: TRBD1
V gene: TRBV28
J gene: TRBJ1-2
CDR3 DNA: TGTGCCAGCAGCCTAGCTGGGACAGGCTATGGCTACACCTTC
CDR3 protein: CASSLAGTGYGYTF

clone size: few
D gene: NA
V gene: TRBV5-5
J gene: TRBJ2-1
CDR3 DNA: TGTGCCAGCGAACAAGGTGGTTCTGAGCAGTTCTTC
CDR3 protein: CASEQGGSEQFF

clone size: few
D gene: NA
V gene: TRBV7-8
J gene: TRBJ2-1
CDR3 DNA: TGTGCCAGCAGCTTATGGGGTAGCTCCTACAATGAGCAGTTCTTC
CDR3 protein: CASSLWGSSYNEQFF

clone size: few
D gene: NA
V gene: TRBV7-7
J gene: TRBJ2-7
CDR3 DNA: TGTGCTAGCAGCTTAACCCAGGGCCTATCCTACGAGCAGTACTTC
CDR3 protein: CASSLTQGLSYEQYF

clone size: NA
D gene: TRBD1
V gene: TRBV2
J gene: TRBJ2-7
CDR3 DNA: TGTGCCAGCAGTTGGACAGGGGGCAATGAGCAGTACTTC
CDR3 protein: CASSWTGGNEQYF

clone size: NA
D gene: NA
V gene: TRBV30
J gene: TRBJ1-1
CDR3 DNA: TGTGCCTGGAGTGGGGTGAGGAACACTGAAGCTTTCTTT
CDR3 protein: CAWSGVRNTEAFF

clone size: once
D gene: TRBD2
V gene: TRBV6-1
J gene: TRBJ2-2
CDR3 DNA: TGTGCCACCTTACAGCGGGAAGGGGGGGAGCTGTTTTTT
CDR3 protein: CATLQREGGELFF

clone size: NA
D gene: NA
V gene: TRBV21-1
J gene: TRBJ1-6
CDR3 DNA: TGTGCCAGCAGCTTTTACCACGTATGCTCCTATAATTCACCCCTCCACTTT
CDR3 protein: CASSFYHVCSYNSPLHF

clone size: once
D gene: NA
V gene: TRBV28
J gene: TRBJ1-1
CDR3 DNA: TGTGCCAGCAGTTCCGGACAGCTGAACACTGAAGCTTTCTTT
CDR3 protein: CASSSGQLNTEAFF

clone size: NA
D gene: TRBD1
V gene: TRBV19
J gene: TRBJ2-1
CDR3 DNA: TGTGCCAGTAGTCCAAGAGGACAGGGGGTGGGCAATGAGCAGTTCTTC
CDR3 protein: CASSPRGQGVGNEQFF

clone size: NA
D gene: NA
V gene: TRBV15
J gene: TRBJ1-1
CDR3 DNA: TGTGCCACCAGCAGAGACCGGGGTTTAAACACTGAAGCTTTCTTT
CDR3 protein: CATSRDRGLNTEAFF

clone size: few
D gene: TRBD1
V gene: TRBV7-6
J gene: TRBJ2-2
CDR3 DNA: TGTGCCAGCAGCGCATCGACAGGGGGCGGCGGTAGCACCGGGGAGCTGTTTTTT
CDR3 protein: CASSASTGGGGSTGELFF

clone size: few
D gene: NA
V gene: TRBV6-5
J gene: TRBJ2-2
CDR3 DNA: TGTGCCAGCGGCGGTAACACCGGGGAGCTGTTTTTT
CDR3 protein: CASGGNTGELFF

clone size: NA
D gene: TRBD1
V gene: TRBV7-6
J gene: TRBJ1-6
CDR3 DNA: TGTGCCAGCAGCTTAGGGGAGGGGGCCAGTTCACCCCTCCACTTT
CDR3 protein: CASSLGEGASSPLHF

clone size: NA
D gene: TRBD2
V gene: TRBV28
J gene: TRBJ2-4
CDR3 DNA: TGTGCCAGCAGTTTCGACCCGACTAGCGCTACGGCCAAAAACATTCAGTACTTC
CDR3 protein: CASSFDPTSATAKNIQYF

clone size: few
D gene: TRBD1
V gene: TRBV5-6
J gene: TRBJ1-4
CDR3 DNA: TGTGCCAGCAGCCAGTCGACAGGGCTGAGGGAAAAACTGTTTTTT
CDR3 protein: CASSQSTGLREKLFF

clone size: NA
D gene: NA
V gene: TRBV27
J gene: TRBJ2-1
CDR3 DNA: TGTGCCAGCAGTTTCCCAGGTGTCTCCTACAATGAGCAGTTCTTC
CDR3 protein: CASSFPGVSYNEQFF

clone size: NA
D gene: NA
V gene: TRBV5-1
J gene: TRBJ2-2
CDR3 DNA: TGCGCCAGCAGCTTGGGGGGAAGTAACGCTGGGGAGCTGTTTTTT
CDR3 protein: CASSLGGSNAGELFF

clone size: few
D gene: NA
V gene: TRBV6-5
J gene: TRBJ2-7
CDR3 DNA: TGTGCCAGCAGCCCGAGGGGCTCCTACGAGCAGTACTTC
CDR3 protein: CASSPRGSYEQYF

clone size: NA
D gene: NA
V gene: TRBV2
J gene: TRBJ1-6
CDR3 DNA: TGTGCCAGCAGTCCAGACATGCCGAGCTCCTATAATTCACCCCTCCACTTT
CDR3 protein: CASSPDMPSSYNSPLHF